This TCR beta chain was captured in a study of blood T cell repertoires in COVID-19. Study background: The cDNA or gDNA used as material had been derived from T cells, B-cell-depleted T cells, or PBMCs.

This clone was counted once. Followed longitudinally, the Seattle patients had been enrolled during active infection. Trimming cost V 1 base and J 7 bases; bases outside gene matches: 4. Germline CDR1 is SGHKS and CDR2 is YYEKEE (reference sequence). The CDR3 loop spans 14 amino acids. Data came from immunoSEQ multiplex PCR; TCRdb stores just in-frame clones and leaves some out. The sample records roughly 230,000 clones, 65% to 90% being singletons. Specimen: peripheral blood. The V and J genes are TRBV5-5 and TRBJ1-5, with 8 positions matching TRBD1. The receptor was derived from a man aged 45-60 years with COVID-19, enrolled during active disease. The CDR3 DNA reads TGTGCCAGCAGCTTGATACAGGGGGGACAGCCCCAGCATTTT. Residues: CASSLIQGGQPQHF.